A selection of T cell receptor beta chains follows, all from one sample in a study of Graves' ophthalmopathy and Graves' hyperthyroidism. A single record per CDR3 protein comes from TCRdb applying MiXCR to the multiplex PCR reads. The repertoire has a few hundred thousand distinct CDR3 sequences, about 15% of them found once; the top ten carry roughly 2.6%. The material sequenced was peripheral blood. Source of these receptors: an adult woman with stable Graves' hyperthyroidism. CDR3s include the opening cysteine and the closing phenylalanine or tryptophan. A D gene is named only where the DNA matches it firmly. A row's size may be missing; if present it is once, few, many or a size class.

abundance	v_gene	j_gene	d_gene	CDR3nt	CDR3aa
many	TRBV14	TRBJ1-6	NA	TGTGCCAGCAGCCAGGACCAGGGTTTACCCCTCCACTTT	CASSQDQGLPLHF
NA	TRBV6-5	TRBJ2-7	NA	TGTGCCAGCAGTTACCCACTGGGTGGGGGTGATAACGAGCAGTACTTC	CASSYPLGGGDNEQYF
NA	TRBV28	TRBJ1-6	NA	TGTGCCAGCACCGGGGGGGCAGACAATTCACCCCTCCACTTT	CASTGGADNSPLHF
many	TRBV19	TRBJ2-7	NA	TGTGCCAGTAGTGCCGTGGGGCACCTTGAGCAGTACTTC	CASSAVGHLEQYF
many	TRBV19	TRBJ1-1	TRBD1	TGTGCCAGCATGGGGAAGCCTACAGGGGCTGTGAACACTGAAGCTTTCTTT	CASMGKPTGAVNTEAFF
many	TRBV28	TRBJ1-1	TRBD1	TGTGCCAGCATCAGTAGGTGGGACAGGGGTCCCGTGGCTTTCTTT	CASISRWDRGPVAFF
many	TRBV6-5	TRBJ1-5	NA	TGTGCCAGCAGTCTTGACCGAGCTCGCAATCAGCCCCAGCATTTT	CASSLDRARNQPQHF
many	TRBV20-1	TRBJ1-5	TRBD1	TGCAGTGCCAGACCACCAGGGACAGGGCTTCGATCCCAGCATTTT	CSARPPGTGLRSQHF
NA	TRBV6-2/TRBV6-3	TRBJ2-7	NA	TGTGCCAGCTTCTCCGGGCTGACTTCCTACGAGCAGTACTTC	CASFSGLTSYEQYF
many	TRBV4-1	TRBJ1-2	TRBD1	TGCGCCAGCAGCCAAGCCAGGGGGAGCTATGGCTACACCTTC	CASSQARGSYGYTF
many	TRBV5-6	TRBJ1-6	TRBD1	TGTGCCAGCAGCTCGGCGGGACAGCCGAATTCACCCCTCCACTTT	CASSSAGQPNSPLHF
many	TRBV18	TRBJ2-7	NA	TGTGCCAGCTCACCACTCGGGGGGCGGCGGTCCTACGAGCAGTACTTC	CASSPLGGRRSYEQYF
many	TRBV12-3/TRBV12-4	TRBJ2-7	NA	TGTGCCAGCAGTTTAGGGGATCGGACAGCCTCCTACGAGCAGTACTTC	CASSLGDRTASYEQYF
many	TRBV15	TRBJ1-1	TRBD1	TGTGCCACCAGCAGATCAGGGGGCACTGAAGCTTTCTTT	CATSRSGGTEAFF
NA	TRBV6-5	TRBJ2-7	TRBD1	TGTGCCAGCAGTTACAGGGACAGGGGGCTCTCCGAGCAGTACTTC	CASSYRDRGLSEQYF
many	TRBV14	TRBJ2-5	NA	TGTGCCAGCAGCCATCCAAAGGACAGATTAGAGACCCAGTACTTC	CASSHPKDRLETQYF
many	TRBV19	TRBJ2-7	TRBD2	TGTGCCAGTAGAGGTGGACTAGCGGGAGGAGACGAGCAGTACTTC	CASRGGLAGGDEQYF
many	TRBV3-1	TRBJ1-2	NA	TGTGCCAGCAGCCAAGAGTATGGCTACACCTTC	CASSQEYGYTF
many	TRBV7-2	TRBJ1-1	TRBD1	TGTGCCAGCAGCTTTTCAGGGGGCGCTCGGGTCACTGAAGCTTTCTTT	CASSFSGGARVTEAFF
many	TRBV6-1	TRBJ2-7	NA	TGTGCCAGCAGGGATGGAACAGGCGTGGCCTACGAGCAGTACTTC	CASRDGTGVAYEQYF
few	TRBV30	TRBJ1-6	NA	TGTGCCTGGGCCTCACCTTTGACGGACAATTCACCCCTCCACTTT	CAWASPLTDNSPLHF
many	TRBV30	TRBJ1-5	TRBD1	TGTGCCTGGAGTAGGGGGACAGGTCTTTCGTATAGCAATCAGCCCCAGCATTTT	CAWSRGTGLSYSNQPQHF
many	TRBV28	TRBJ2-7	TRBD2	TGTGCCAGCAGTTTAGGACGGGAGGCCTACGAGCAGTACTTC	CASSLGREAYEQYF
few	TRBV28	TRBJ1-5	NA	TGTGCCAGCAGTTTTAACCGGGGGCGGCAGCCCCAGCATTTT	CASSFNRGRQPQHF
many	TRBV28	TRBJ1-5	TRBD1	TGTGCCAGCAGCTGGACAGGGGGCAATCAGCCCCAGCATTTT	CASSWTGGNQPQHF
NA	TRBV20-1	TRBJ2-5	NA	TGCAGTGCTAGATCGTACCTCCAAGAGACCCAGTACTTC	CSARSYLQETQYF
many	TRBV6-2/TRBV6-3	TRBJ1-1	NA	TGTGCCAGCAGTTACCGCGACCGCCTGACGATCGCTGAAGCTTTCTTT	CASSYRDRLTIAEAFF
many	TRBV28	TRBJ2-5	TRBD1	TGTGCCAGCAGTTCCTTAACAGGGGGCTTGGAGACCCAGTACTTC	CASSSLTGGLETQYF
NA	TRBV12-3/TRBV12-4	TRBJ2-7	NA	TGTGCCAGCAGTTCCCTTAAAGAGCAGTACTTC	CASSSLKEQYF
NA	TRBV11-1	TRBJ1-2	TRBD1	TGTGCCAGCAGCTTAGCCGGGACAGGGTATGGCTACACCTTC	CASSLAGTGYGYTF
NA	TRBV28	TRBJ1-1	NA	TGTGCCAGCAGTCCTCCGACAGGAACAAACACTGAAGCTTTCTTT	CASSPPTGTNTEAFF
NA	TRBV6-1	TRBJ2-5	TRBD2	TGTGCCAGCAGGGCGACTAGCGGGAAGGAAGAGACCCAGTACTTC	CASRATSGKEETQYF
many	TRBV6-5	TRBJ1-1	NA	TGTGCCAGCAGTTACGGGCGCAGGCGGGCTGAAGCTTTCTTT	CASSYGRRRAEAFF
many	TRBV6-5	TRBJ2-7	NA	TGTGCCAGCAGCCGCTATGGGAGGTTCGAGTCCCCTGAGTCCCACGAGCAGTACTTC	CASSRYGRFESPESHEQYF
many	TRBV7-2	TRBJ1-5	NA	TGTGCCAGCAGCCCCCAGCAGGGAGAATATCAGCCCCAGCATTTT	CASSPQQGEYQPQHF
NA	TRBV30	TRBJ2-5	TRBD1	TGTGCCTGGAGTCCCACAGGGGTGGAGACCCAGTACTTC	CAWSPTGVETQYF
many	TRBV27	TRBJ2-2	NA	TGTGCCAGCACAGGAAACGAGGAGCTGTTTTTT	CASTGNEELFF
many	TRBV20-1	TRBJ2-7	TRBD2	TGCAGTGCTAGAAGCCTAGCGGGCAGCTCCTACGAGCAGTACTTC	CSARSLAGSSYEQYF
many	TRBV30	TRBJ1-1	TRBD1	TGTGCCTGGCACCAGATGGGACAGTCATACACTGAAGCTTTCTTT	CAWHQMGQSYTEAFF
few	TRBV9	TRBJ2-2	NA	TGTGCCAGCAGCGTAGCTTTAGCCGGGGAGCTGTTTTTT	CASSVALAGELFF
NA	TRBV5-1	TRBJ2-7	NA	TGCGCCAGCAGCTTGGGGGGACCCATGGCCTACGAGCAGTACTTC	CASSLGGPMAYEQYF
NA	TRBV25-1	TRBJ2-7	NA	TGTGCCAGCTCTACCTCCTGCGAGCAGTACTTC	CASSTSCEQYF
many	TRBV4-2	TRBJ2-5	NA	TGTGCCAGCAGCCAAGACGGCTCGGTATATGGAGAGACCCAGTACTTC	CASSQDGSVYGETQYF
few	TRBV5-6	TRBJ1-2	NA	TGTGCCAGCAGCTATTCTCAGGGCGCTGGCTACACCTTC	CASSYSQGAGYTF
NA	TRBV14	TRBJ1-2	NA	TGTGCCAGCAGCCAAGAGAACATTAACTATGGCTACACCTTC	CASSQENINYGYTF
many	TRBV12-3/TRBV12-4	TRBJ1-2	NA	TGTGCCAGCAGTTTCACCAACTATGGCTACACCTTC	CASSFTNYGYTF